This record looks at one T cell receptor beta chain sequence and its context. The sample belongs to a study of blood T cell repertoires in COVID-19. The method was immunoSEQ multiplex PCR; TCRdb's version includes in-frame clones alone and lacks a portion of them. The sample gives more than 250,000 clones, more than 80% of which show up once; around 5.8% is in the top ten. This CDR3 contains 14 residues. Trimming cost V 0 bases and J 6 bases, with 10 bases left between them. The germline V gene encodes CDR1 SGHNT and CDR2 YYREEE (reference sequence). The receptor comes from a woman aged 45 to 65 with COVID-19, enrolled during active disease. The chain employs TRBV5-4 and TRBJ2-1; D might be TRBD1 (7 bases). What was sequenced was peripheral blood. As DNA, the CDR3 is TGTGCCAGCAGCTTGGCAGGGGGGATCAATGAGCAGTTCTTC. Translated: CASSLAGGINEQFF.